This T cell receptor beta chain appears in the sequencing data of a study of control samples from healthy donors and cancer patients (dated by TCRdb to the early 2020s). Of note for this clone: Its cognate antigen has yet to be identified. Base qualities are not recorded, but no much larger clone differs from it by a single base.

Preparation of the library involved the immunoSEQ multiplex PCR assay. TCRdb retrieved this table from immuneACCESS and kept in-frame rearrangements only. Not all clones are present; in checked studies, unresolved V genes account for under half, and no reason is known for the remainder. The sample records 180,000 or so clones, 80% to 95% of which are singletons. The ten largest make up approximately 4% of the sample. The CDR3 covers 16 residues, taking in both the cysteine and the phenylalanine. CDR3 DNA is the only sequence kept; it has 48 bases, read in frame from the first base. From the germline V gene (reference sequence), CDR1 is MNHEY and CDR2 is SMNVEV. Relative to germline, V is missing 5 bases and J is missing 0 bases, with 6 bases of the junction outside any gene match.

The chain employs TRBV27 and TRBJ1-5; TRBD1 lines up with 8 middle nucleotides. The sequencing sample was made of blood. The sequence derives from a woman aged 55 to 70 in good health. The DNA sequence is TGTGCCAGCAGTCCCGGGACAGGCCTTAGCAATCAGCCCCAGCATTTT. Translated, it reads CASSPGTGLSNQPQHF.